These 2 T cell receptor beta chains were all obtained from the same sample, sequenced in a study of blood T cell repertoires in COVID-19. Only in-frame clones appear in the TCRdb table, and some are missing; sequencing was by immunoSEQ multiplex PCR. The sample holds approximately 260,000 clones, more than 75% seen once. The sample was peripheral blood. These receptors all come from a woman aged 60-70 years with active or convalescent COVID-19.

Comments on this clone: Other DNA variants within this sample encode the same CDR3. J is TRBJ2-5 and V is TRBV7-2, with TRBD2 matching 8 bases. J was trimmed by 4 bases and V by 0 bases; bases with no gene match: 1. The CDR3 sequence is 14 residues long. Germline V gene lookup returns CDR1 SGHTA and CDR2 FQGNSA. The CDR3 protein is CASSLAGGGETQYF. In nucleotides, the CDR3 is TGTGCCAGCAGCTTAGCCGGGGGGGGAGAGACCCAGTACTTC.

This clone was seen more than once but under ten times. The V gene is TRBV3-1 (or the pseudogene TRBV3-2), the J gene TRBJ1-2, with 9 bases aligning to TRBD1. The CDR3 is 14 amino acids. Trimming removed 4 bases from V and 6 bases from J; junction bases left unmatched: 6. Germline V gives CDR1 LGHDT, CDR2 YNNKEL (reference sequence). The CDR3 sequence: CASSRGQGSDGYTF. Written as DNA, the CDR3 is TGTGCCAGCAGCCGGGGACAGGGATCAGATGGCTACACCTTC.